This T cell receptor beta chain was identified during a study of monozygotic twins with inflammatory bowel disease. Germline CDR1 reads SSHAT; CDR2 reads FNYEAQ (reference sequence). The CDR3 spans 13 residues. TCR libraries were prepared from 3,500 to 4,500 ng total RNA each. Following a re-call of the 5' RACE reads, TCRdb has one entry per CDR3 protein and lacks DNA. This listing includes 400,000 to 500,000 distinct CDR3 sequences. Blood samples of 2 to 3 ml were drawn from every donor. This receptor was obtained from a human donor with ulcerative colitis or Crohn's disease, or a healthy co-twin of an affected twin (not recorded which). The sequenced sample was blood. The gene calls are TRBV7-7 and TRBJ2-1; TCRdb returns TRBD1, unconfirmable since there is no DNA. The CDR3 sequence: CASSTDRGNEQFF.